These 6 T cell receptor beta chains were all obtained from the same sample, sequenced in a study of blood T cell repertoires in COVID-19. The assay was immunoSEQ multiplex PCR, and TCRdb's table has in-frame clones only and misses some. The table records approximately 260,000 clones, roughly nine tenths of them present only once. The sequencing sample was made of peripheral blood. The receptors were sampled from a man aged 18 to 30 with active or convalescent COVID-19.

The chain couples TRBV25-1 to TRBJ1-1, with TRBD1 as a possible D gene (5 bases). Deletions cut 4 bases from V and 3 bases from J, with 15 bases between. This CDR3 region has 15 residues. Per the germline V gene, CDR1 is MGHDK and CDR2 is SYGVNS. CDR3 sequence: CASSGGGGLYTEAFF. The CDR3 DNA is TGTGCCAGCAGTGGCGGGGGAGGATTGTACACTGAAGCTTTCTTT.

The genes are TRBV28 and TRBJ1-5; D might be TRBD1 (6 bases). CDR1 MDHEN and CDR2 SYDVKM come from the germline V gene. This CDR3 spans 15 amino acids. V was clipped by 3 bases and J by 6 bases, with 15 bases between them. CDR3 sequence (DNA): TGTGCCAGCAGTTTTCCCGGGGGCGGGGGTCAGCCCCAGCATTTT. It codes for CASSFPGGGGQPQHF.

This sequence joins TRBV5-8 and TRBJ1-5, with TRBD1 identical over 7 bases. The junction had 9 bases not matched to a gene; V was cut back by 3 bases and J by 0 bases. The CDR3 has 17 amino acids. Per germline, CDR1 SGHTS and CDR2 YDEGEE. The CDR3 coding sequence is TGTGCCAGCAGCTCCCGCGGGGACAGCCATAGCAATCAGCCCCAGCATTTT. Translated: CASSSRGDSHSNQPQHF.

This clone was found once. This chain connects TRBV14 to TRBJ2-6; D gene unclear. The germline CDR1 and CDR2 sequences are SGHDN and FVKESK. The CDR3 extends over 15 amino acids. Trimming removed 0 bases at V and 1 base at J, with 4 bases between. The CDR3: CASSQDMSGANVLTF. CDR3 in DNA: TGTGCCAGCAGCCAAGACATGTCTGGGGCCAACGTCCTGACTTTC.

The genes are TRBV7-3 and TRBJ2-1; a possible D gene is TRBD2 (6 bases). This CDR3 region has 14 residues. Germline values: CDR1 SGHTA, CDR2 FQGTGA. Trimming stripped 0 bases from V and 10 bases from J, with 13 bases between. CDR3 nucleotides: TGTGCCAGCAGCTTAACGACTAGGTCGGGCGAGCAGTTCTTC. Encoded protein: CASSLTTRSGEQFF. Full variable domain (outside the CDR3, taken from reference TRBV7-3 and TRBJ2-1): GAGVSQTPSNKVTEKGKYVELRCDPISGHTALYWYRQSLGQGPEFLIYFQGTGAADDSGLPNDRFFAVRPEGSVSTLKIQRTERGDSAVYLCASSLTTRSGEQFFGPGTRLTVL.

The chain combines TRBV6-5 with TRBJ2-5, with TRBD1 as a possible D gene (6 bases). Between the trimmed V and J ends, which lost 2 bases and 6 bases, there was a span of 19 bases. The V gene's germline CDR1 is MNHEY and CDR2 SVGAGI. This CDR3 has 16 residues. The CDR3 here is CASSYQPTGDKKTQYF. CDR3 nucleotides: TGTGCCAGCAGTTACCAACCGACCGGGGACAAGAAGACCCAGTACTTC.